Listed below are T cell receptor beta chains from one sample, sequenced in a study of blood T cell repertoires in COVID-19. The method was immunoSEQ multiplex PCR; TCRdb's version includes in-frame clones alone and lacks a portion of them. The table has a few hundred thousand clones, over 75% seen once; the top ten hold 6% to 9%. Sample: peripheral blood. These receptors were collected from a human donor in a cohort sampled during active COVID-19. Each CDR3 is given with its conserved first and last residue. D genes are given only for firm matches. Size is omitted from some rows. Given values are once, few, many or a class for expanded clones.

abundance | j_gene | d_gene | v_gene | CDR3aa | CDR3nt
. | TRBJ1-2 | TRBD1 | TRBV29-1 | CSVAGEGAFNYGYTF | TGCAGCGTTGCCGGCGAGGGGGCTTTTAACTATGGCTACACCTTC
. | TRBJ1-4 | . | TRBV10-2 | CASSRAGGGKLFF | TGCGCGTCCTCTCGGGCAGGCGGAGGGAAACTGTTTTTT
. | TRBJ1-1 | . | TRBV29-1 | CSVLGGAFEAFF | TGCAGCGTCCTGGGGGGGGCTTTTGAAGCTTTCTTT
. | TRBJ2-7 | TRBD1 | TRBV27 | CASSFMDRGLYEQYF | TGTGCCAGCTCCTTCATGGACAGGGGGCTATACGAGCAGTACTTC
. | TRBJ1-2 | TRBD1 | TRBV6-5 | CASSYLTETGNYGYTF | TGTGCCAGCAGTTACTTGACAGAGACAGGGAACTATGGCTACACCTTC
. | TRBJ1-1 | . | TRBV12-3/TRBV12-4 | CASRRVGNTEAFF | TGTGCCAGCAGAAGAGTTGGGAACACTGAAGCTTTCTTT
. | TRBJ2-4 | . | TRBV23-1 | CASSHPEPPKEAKNIQYF | TGCGCCAGCAGTCACCCCGAACCCCCTAAGGAGGCCAAAAACATTCAGTACTTC
. | TRBJ2-5 | TRBD2 | TRBV3-1/TRBV3-2 | CASRRTSGGTQETQYF | TGTGCCAGCAGGAGGACTAGCGGGGGGACGCAAGAGACCCAGTACTTC
once | TRBJ2-2 | TRBD2 | TRBV27 | CASSFLLAGGPSGELFF | TGTGCCAGCAGTTTCCTACTAGCGGGGGGGCCGTCTGGGGAGCTGTTTTTT
. | TRBJ2-7 | . | TRBV27 | CASSFAGYEQYF | TGTGCCAGCAGTTTCGCCGGCTACGAGCAGTACTTC
few | TRBJ2-2 | TRBD2 | TRBV7-3 | CASSSGTPLGGELFF | TGTGCCAGCAGCAGCGGGACCCCCCTCGGCGGGGAGCTGTTTTTT
. | TRBJ1-1 | . | TRBV18 | CASSPPLGGTEAFF | TGTGCCAGCTCACCACCGTTGGGGGGCACTGAAGCTTTCTTT
. | TRBJ1-5 | . | TRBV20-1 | CSAGQNQPQHF | TGCAGTGCCGGACAAAATCAGCCCCAGCATTTT
. | TRBJ1-2 | . | TRBV4-1 | CASSHTGIHYGYTF | TGCGCCAGCAGCCATACCGGGATCCACTATGGCTACACCTTC
. | TRBJ2-1 | TRBD2 | TRBV10-3 | CAIATSGGTNEQFF | TGTGCCATCGCAACTAGCGGGGGGACCAATGAGCAGTTCTTC
. | TRBJ1-5 | . | TRBV2 | CASSEGLSNQPQHF | TGTGCCAGCAGTGAAGGGCTGAGCAATCAGCCCCAGCATTTT
. | TRBJ1-5 | . | TRBV19 | CASSIPVRQPQHF | TGTGCCAGTAGTATTCCCGTGCGTCAGCCCCAGCATTTT
. | TRBJ2-4 | . | TRBV5-1 | CASSLGAGAKNIQYF | TGCGCCAGCAGCTTGGGGGCTGGGGCCAAAAACATTCAGTACTTC
. | TRBJ1-2 | TRBD1 | TRBV4-2 | CASSQGTGGGYTF | TGTGCCAGCAGCCAAGGAACAGGGGGTGGCTACACCTTC
. | TRBJ1-4 | TRBD1 | TRBV18 | CASSPGTGPTTNEKLFF | TGTGCCAGCTCACCAGGGACAGGGCCCACAACTAATGAAAAACTGTTTTTT
. | TRBJ2-1 | TRBD2 | TRBV6-1 | CASSERLADYNEQFF | TGTGCCAGCAGTGAGCGACTAGCGGATTACAATGAGCAGTTCTTC
. | TRBJ1-3 | . | TRBV10-3 | CAISEPRLSGNTIYF | TGTGCCATCAGTGAGCCTAGGCTCTCTGGAAACACCATATATTTT
. | TRBJ2-3 | TRBD1 | TRBV28 | CASNKDRDFTDTQYF | TGTGCCAGCAATAAGGACAGGGACTTCACAGATACGCAGTATTTT
many | TRBJ2-7 | . | TRBV20-1 | CSASREKEYF | TGCAGTGCTAGCAGGGAAAAGGAGTACTTC
once | TRBJ2-1 | . | TRBV6-2/TRBV6-3 | CASSYPLTFHNEQFF | TGTGCCAGCAGTTACCCTCTAACTTTTCACAATGAGCAGTTCTTC
. | TRBJ1-2 | . | TRBV5-6 | CASSLRWGNYGYTF | TGTGCCAGCAGCTTGCGGTGGGGCAATTATGGCTACACCTTC
. | TRBJ1-1 | . | TRBV27 | CASTRDMNTEAFF | TGTGCCAGCACTCGGGACATGAACACTGAAGCTTTCTTT
few | TRBJ1-1 | . | TRBV9 | CASSVATRVGGTEAFF | TGTGCCAGCAGCGTAGCTACGAGGGTGGGTGGCACTGAAGCTTTCTTT
. | TRBJ1-2 | . | TRBV5-1 | CASSLPLGTTRRDGYTF | TGCGCCAGCAGCTTGCCGTTAGGCACCACTCGGAGGGATGGCTACACCTTC
. | TRBJ2-3 | . | TRBV3-1/TRBV3-2 | CASSFRDPGTDTQYF | TGTGCCAGCAGCTTTCGTGACCCGGGGACAGATACGCAGTATTTT
. | TRBJ2-7 | . | TRBV6-5 | CASSSQGYEQYF | TGTGCCAGCAGTTCACAGGGCTACGAGCAGTACTTC
. | TRBJ2-3 | TRBD2 | TRBV6-1 | CASSERPGTRGTDTQYF | TGTGCCAGCAGTGAACGGCCGGGGACTAGAGGCACAGATACGCAGTATTTT
. | TRBJ1-6 | . | TRBV6-5 | CASSYMTTYNSPLHF | TGTGCCAGCAGTTACATGACAACCTATAATTCACCCCTCCACTTT
. | TRBJ2-1 | . | TRBV29-1 | CSFPGQRNEQFF | TGCAGCTTCCCGGGACAACGCAATGAGCAGTTCTTC
. | TRBJ1-2 | TRBD1 | TRBV7-3 | CASSLDRADGYTF | TGTGCCAGCAGCTTGGACAGGGCCGATGGCTACACCTTC
. | TRBJ1-2 | . | TRBV25-1 | CASSGTNYGYTF | TGTGCCAGCTCGGGGACTAACTATGGCTACACCTTC
. | TRBJ2-7 | TRBD2 | TRBV4-2 | CASSQERLAESSYEQYF | TGTGCCAGCAGCCAAGAGCGACTAGCGGAAAGCTCCTACGAGCAGTACTTC
. | TRBJ2-7 | TRBD1 | TRBV6-1 | CASSDLGTGDYEQYF | TGTGCCAGCAGTGATTTAGGGACAGGGGACTACGAGCAGTACTTC
. | TRBJ1-2 | TRBD1 | TRBV6-1 | CASSETGTGNYGYTF | TGTGCCAGCAGTGAAACAGGGACAGGAAACTATGGCTACACCTTC
. | TRBJ1-1 | TRBD1 | TRBV5-1 | CASSLSQGGTEAFF | TGCGCCAGCAGCCTCTCTCAGGGGGGAACTGAAGCTTTCTTT
few | TRBJ1-2 | . | TRBV5-1 | CASSLVGTNYGYTF | TGCGCCAGCAGCTTGGTGGGCACCAACTATGGCTACACCTTC
once | TRBJ2-5 | TRBD1 | TRBV7-6 | CASSIRDRGHQETQYF | TGTGCCAGCAGCATCCGGGACAGGGGCCACCAAGAGACCCAGTACTTC
. | TRBJ2-5 | . | TRBV2 | CASRRNEETQYF | TGTGCCAGCAGGAGGAATGAAGAGACCCAGTACTTC
. | TRBJ1-5 | . | TRBV15 | CATRSGGSNQPQHF | TGTGCCACCCGGTCGGGTGGGAGCAATCAGCCCCAGCATTTT
. | TRBJ2-7 | . | TRBV5-1 | CASSIQGGTAYEQYF | TGCGCCAGCAGTATCCAAGGGGGGACAGCCTACGAGCAGTACTTC
. | TRBJ1-5 | . | TRBV2 | CASSAPGGRPSPQHF | TGTGCCAGCAGTGCCCCGGGAGGGAGGCCCTCGCCCCAGCATTTT
. | TRBJ1-3 | . | TRBV6-6 | CATQGSGNTIYF | TGTGCCACCCAGGGCTCTGGAAACACCATATATTTT
once | TRBJ2-6 | . | TRBV5-6 | CASSQAGANVLTF | TGTGCCAGCAGCCAGGCTGGGGCCAACGTCCTGACTTTC
. | TRBJ1-2 | . | TRBV6-5 | CASLQGSNYGYTF | TGTGCCAGCCTCCAGGGTAGTAACTATGGCTACACCTTC
few | TRBJ1-2 | TRBD1 | TRBV2 | CASTARGQGYIYGYTF | TGTGCCAGCACGGCTCGGGGACAGGGGTATATCTATGGCTACACCTTC
. | TRBJ1-4 | TRBD1 | TRBV29-1 | CSVAWTGFEKLFF | TGCAGCGTTGCCTGGACAGGGTTTGAAAAACTGTTTTTT
once | TRBJ1-1 | . | TRBV10-1 | CASSDDSRVRTEAFF | TGCGCCAGCAGTGATGATTCACGGGTGAGAACTGAAGCTTTCTTT
few | TRBJ2-7 | TRBD2 | TRBV5-6 | CASSSPRPSGYEQYF | TGTGCCAGCAGCTCTCCCCGACCTAGCGGTTACGAGCAGTACTTC
. | TRBJ2-1 | TRBD2 | TRBV5-1 | CASSLTSGYLGDEQFF | TGCGCCAGCAGCTTGACTAGCGGGTACCTCGGGGATGAGCAGTTCTTC
. | TRBJ1-6 | . | TRBV6-5 | CASSYSRGGKGSPLHF | TGTGCCAGCAGTTACTCGAGGGGGGGCAAGGGATCACCCCTCCACTTT
. | TRBJ2-7 | . | TRBV9 | CASSVGDNSYEQYF | TGTGCCAGCAGCGTCGGGGACAACTCCTACGAGCAGTACTTC